The source of this T cell receptor beta chain is a study of blood T cells in healthy people across ages. About the research overall: Template switching caught about one barcoded beta molecule for each two T cells. Study-wide findings and caveats: Getting older went along with TCR beta diversity per million T cells dropping roughly linearly. More naive CD4+ cells and higher diversity were found in long-lived than in aged donors.

The individuals who served as donors were healthy Caucasians living in Russia, aged about 6 to 100. The authors ran a second PCR of about 7 to 11 cycles using a sample-barcoded 5' primer and a J-beta primer mix. TCRdb reprocessed the 5' RACE reads via MiXCR and lists one record per CDR3 protein. Here the sample spans about 800,000 distinct CDR3 sequences, 35% to 50% being singletons. Germline CDR1 and CDR2: KGHDR and SFDVKD. This CDR3 has 16 residues. V lost 4 bases, J lost 6 bases, and 17 bases lay in between. This clonotype was counted once. Its antigen is as yet unknown. The chain carries TRBV24-1 and TRBJ2-2; D gene ambiguous. This TCR came from an elderly man in good health. Sequenced sample: blood. The CDR3 coding sequence is TGTGCCACCAGTGACCCCCCGGGTGATAAGGCCGGGGAGCTGTTTTTT. Protein product: CATSDPPGDKAGELFF.